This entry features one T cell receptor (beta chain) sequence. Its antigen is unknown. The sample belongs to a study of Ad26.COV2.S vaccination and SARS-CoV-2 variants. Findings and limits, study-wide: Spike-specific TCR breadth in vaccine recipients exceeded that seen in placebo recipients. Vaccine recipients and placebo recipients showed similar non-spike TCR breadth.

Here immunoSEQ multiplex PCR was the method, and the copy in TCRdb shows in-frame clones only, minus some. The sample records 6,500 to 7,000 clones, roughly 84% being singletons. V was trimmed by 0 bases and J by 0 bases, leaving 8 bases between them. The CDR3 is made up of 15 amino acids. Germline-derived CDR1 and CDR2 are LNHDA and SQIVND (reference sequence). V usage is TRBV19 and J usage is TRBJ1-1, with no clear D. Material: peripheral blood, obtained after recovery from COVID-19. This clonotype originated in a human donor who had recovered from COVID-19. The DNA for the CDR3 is TGTGCCAGTAGTATAGATGAGATCATGAACACTGAAGCTTTCTTT. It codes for CASSIDEIMNTEAFF.